This passage covers 16 T cell receptor beta chains from one sample sequenced in a study of cytomegalovirus exposure and HLA in healthy donors. Researchers ran the PCR with 60 Vbeta and 13 Jbeta primers. Produced via immunoSEQ multiplex PCR; TCRdb's table is partial and in-frame only. The data show under 45,000 clones, over 55% seen once. Sequenced material: PBMCs. These receptors all come from a human donor in good health.

This chain uses TRBV10-2 with TRBJ2-5, with 8 bases that match TRBD1. In germline, CDR1 is WSHSY, CDR2 SAAADI. This CDR3 contains 12 residues. Unmatched junction bases numbered 1, after V lost 6 bases and J lost 4 bases. CDR3 region: CASRDRVETQYF. CDR3 nucleotides: TGCGCCAGCAGGGACAGGGTAGAGACCCAGTACTTC.

The table lists this clone with a count of one. V and J are TRBV5-6 and TRBJ2-7; no firm D call. This CDR3 is 13 amino acids long. Trimming shortened V by 0 bases and J by 7 bases, and 11 bases separated the two germline ends. The germline CDR1 and CDR2 sequences are SGHDT and YYEEEE. The CDR3 region is CASSLARHREQYF. CDR3 DNA: TGTGCCAGCAGCTTGGCCAGGCATAGAGAGCAGTACTTC.

The chain carries TRBV5-4 and TRBJ2-2; 7 nucleotides match TRBD2. Germline V gene sequence: CDR1 SGHNT, CDR2 YYREEE (reference sequence). V shed 4 bases, J shed 0 bases, and the junction held 6 bases outside the gene matches. The CDR3 totals 16 residues. The CDR3, as DNA: TGTGCCAGCAGCCAGACCGGACTAGCGAACACCGGGGAGCTGTTTTTT. Its protein is CASSQTGLANTGELFF.

The chain recombines TRBV9 with TRBJ2-1, with D unclear. The CDR3 covers 15 residues. The V gene lost 0 bases and the J gene lost 0 bases, with 7 bases spanning the gap. The germline V gene has CDR1 SGDLS and CDR2 YYNGEE. The CDR3 loop reads CASSVAPVSYNEQFF. CDR3 DNA: TGTGCCAGCAGCGTAGCCCCGGTCTCCTACAATGAGCAGTTCTTC.

V is TRBV30 and J is TRBJ1-2, with a possible D match to TRBD1 (6 bases). Germline CDR1 is GTSNPN and CDR2 is SVGIG (reference sequence). Trimming stripped 5 bases from V and 8 bases from J, with 12 bases between. This CDR3 spans 11 amino acids. The CDR3 DNA sequence: TGTGCCTGGTACAGGGACGGCGGCTACACCTTC. It translates to CAWYRDGGYTF.

The chain employs TRBV19 and TRBJ1-2; 8 bases are a match to TRBD1. CDR3 length: 14 residues. V shed 8 bases, J shed 3 bases, and the junction held 8 bases outside the gene matches. Germline CDR1 reads LNHDA; CDR2 reads SQIVND (reference sequence). The CDR3 nucleotides are TGTGCCAGTTCGCTAGGGACAGGAGACTATGGCTACACCTTC. Translating it yields CASSLGTGDYGYTF.

V gene TRBV2 combines with J gene TRBJ1-2; 9 nucleotides agree with TRBD1. CDR1 is SNHLY and CDR2 is FYNNEI in the germline V gene. The CDR3 contains 14 residues. V shed 4 bases, J shed 2 bases, and the junction held 2 bases outside the gene matches. CDR3 DNA sequence: TGTGCCAGCAGTGGGACAGGGGTAAACTATGGCTACACCTTC. It is translated as CASSGTGVNYGYTF.

The rearrangement joins TRBV11-2 to TRBJ2-3, with D perhaps matching TRBD1 (5 bases). Trimming took off 1 base at V and 3 bases at J, with 5 bases between the two ends. The CDR3 has 13 residues. CDR1 is SGHAT, CDR2 FQNNGV, per germline. The CDR3 is CASSLAGTDTQYF. In nucleotides, the CDR3 is TGTGCCAGCAGCTTAGCAGGGACAGATACGCAGTATTTT.

This clone was recorded a few times. The chain combines TRBV19 with TRBJ2-7; the match to TRBD1 covers 9 bases. The CDR3 runs to 12 residues. Per germline, CDR1 LNHDA and CDR2 SQIVND (reference sequence). Losses at the gene ends were 6 bases for V and 4 bases for J; bases not matched to a gene: 1. The CDR3 protein is CASSGTGYEQYF. DNA of the CDR3: TGTGCCAGTAGCGGGACAGGGTACGAGCAGTACTTC. The whole variable domain, remainder taken from reference TRBV19 and TRBJ2-7, is DGGITQSPKYLFRKEGQNVTLSCEQNLNHDAMYWYRQDPGQGLRLIYYSQIVNDFQKGDIAEGYSVSREKKESFPLTVTSAQKNPTAFYLCASSGTGYEQYFGPGTRLTVT.

The V and J genes are TRBV25-1 and TRBJ2-7, with 8 bases fitting TRBD1. J gave up 3 bases and V 8 bases, and 3 bases lay outside the gene matches. This CDR3 is built from 12 residues. Germline V gene sequence: CDR1 MGHDK, CDR2 SYGVNS. CDR3 sequence reads: CASRDRHYEQYF. In DNA form, the CDR3 reads TGTGCCAGCCGGGACAGGCACTACGAGCAGTACTTC.

The rearrangement links TRBV6-1 to TRBJ2-7; D may be TRBD2 (5 bases). The germline gives CDR1 MNHNS, CDR2 SASEGT. This CDR3 has 14 amino acids. Trimming left V 5 bases short and J 0 bases short, with 11 bases between. The CDR3 is CASSNERDSYEQYF. The CDR3 DNA sequence: TGTGCCAGCAGTAATGAACGGGACTCCTACGAGCAGTACTTC.

The V and J genes are TRBV5-3 and TRBJ1-6, with D unresolved. TRBV5-3 is given ORF status, its function remaining uncertain. The CDR3 has 15 residues. Trimming left V 0 bases short and J 10 bases short, with 14 bases between. CDR3 sequence: CARSLVELWASPLHF. The DNA for the CDR3 is TGTGCCAGAAGCTTGGTAGAACTCTGGGCCTCACCCCTCCACTTT.

The chain uses TRBV15 and TRBJ2-5, with 8 positions matching TRBD1. Germline trimming cut 5 bases from V and 1 base from J; bases unmatched to any gene: 3. Germline V lookup: CDR1 LNHNV, CDR2 YYDKDF (reference sequence). The CDR3 length is 14 residues. Here the CDR3 DNA reads TGTGCCACCAGCCGTACAGGGGGCCAAGAGACCCAGTACTTC. This translates into CATSRTGGQETQYF.

In its sample, this clone was seen once. This chain uses TRBV7-2 with TRBJ1-2; D might be TRBD1 (6 bases). Trimming left V 1 base short and J 6 bases short, with 12 bases between. The CDR3 has 14 residues. CDR1 is SGHTA and CDR2 is FQGNSA in the germline V gene. The CDR3 is CASSLGVSGDGYTF. In DNA, the CDR3 is TGTGCCAGCAGCTTAGGGGTCTCAGGGGATGGCTACACCTTC.

The rearrangement joins TRBV5-1 to TRBJ2-2; D not resolved. Trimming removed 6 bases at V and 8 bases at J, with 14 bases between. This CDR3 spans 13 amino acids. From germline, CDR1 is SGHRS and CDR2 YFSETQ. Written as DNA, the CDR3 is TGCGCCAGCAACCTTGACAACCGTGGGGAGCTGTTTTTT. This sequence encodes CASNLDNRGELFF.

This clone has only one observation. The chain joins TRBV5-4 to TRBJ1-3; 7 bases are a match to TRBD1. From germline, CDR1 is SGHNT and CDR2 YYREEE (reference sequence). This CDR3 has 16 residues. V gave up 4 bases and J gave up 0 bases; unmatched junction bases: 7. The chain's CDR3 is CASSHGQASSGNTIYF. CDR3 coding DNA: TGTGCCAGCAGCCACGGACAGGCAAGCTCTGGAAACACCATATATTTT.